The entry below describes one T cell receptor beta chain. The antigen remains undetermined. Germline and junction disagree at one end, which may indicate a read error. Study processing details: Filtering differed because ImmunoSEQ produced junction-only sequences that carried no quality scores. Only in-frame clones appear in the TCRdb table, and some are missing; sequencing was by immunoSEQ multiplex PCR. D and trimming come from the DNA, and the V and J calls and clone size come from that table. The sample has almost 750,000 clones; just under 75% are singletons. The data derive from a study of shared clonotypes between healthy human individuals. Whole-study context: Researchers assigned three CD4 naive, three CD4 memory, two CD8 naive and one CD8 memory plate to each donor.

Study-level points and caveats: Although depth was large, rarefaction showed that sequencing of the sorted subsets was incomplete.

CDR3 length equals 13 residues. CDR1 and CDR2 from the germline V gene are SQVTM and ANQGSEA. Naive CD4+ cells were CD45RA-selected; the remaining cells were memory. This TCR derives from a woman aged 25 to 45 in good health. The sequenced sample consisted of memory CD4+ T cells sorted from blood. Subset in this sample: CD45RA-negative fraction. This chain uses TRBV29-1 with TRBJ1-3; D is possibly TRBD1 (5 bases). As DNA, the CDR3 is TGCAGCGTTGGGGACCCCCCTGGAGACACCATATATTTT. Its translation: CSVGDPPGDTIYF. Together with reference TRBV29-1 and TRBJ1-3, the CDR3 gives the full variable domain: SAVISQKPSRDICQRGTSLTIQCQVDSQVTMMFWYRQQPGQSLTLIATANQGSEATYESGFVIDKFPISRPNLTFSTLTVSNMSPEDSSIYLCSVGDPPGDTIYFGEGSWLTVV.